This passage covers 16 T cell receptor beta chains from one sample sequenced in a study of cytomegalovirus exposure and HLA in healthy donors. PCR employed 60 Vbeta and 13 Jbeta primers. The assay was immunoSEQ multiplex PCR, and TCRdb's table has in-frame clones only and misses some. Its table records approximately 130,000 clones. Sample: PBMCs. Source of these receptors: a woman in her fifties or sixties in good health and CMV-seronegative.

The V call is TRBV2, the J call TRBJ1-2, with 7 bases that match TRBD1. The ends lost 11 bases at V and 3 bases at J; junction bases unmatched: 9. This CDR3 has 13 amino acids. From germline, CDR1 is SNHLY and CDR2 FYNNEI. The CDR3: CAFRQGVDYGYTF. CDR3 in DNA: TGTGCCTTCAGACAGGGTGTTGACTATGGCTACACCTTC.

The V gene is TRBV6-6, the J gene TRBJ2-7; D might be TRBD2 (6 bases). V gave up 6 bases and J gave up 1 base, with 19 bases separating them. CDR3 length equals 16 residues. Germline CDR1 and CDR2: MNHNY and SVGAGI (reference sequence). The CDR3 spells CASRPNPGRGSYEQYF. Here the CDR3 DNA reads TGTGCCAGCAGACCAAACCCGGGACGGGGGTCCTACGAGCAGTACTTC.

V and J are TRBV6-1 and TRBJ2-7; 12 bases are a match to TRBD2. After removal of 5 bases from V and 1 base from J, the junction contained 3 bases not matched to a gene. The CDR3 sequence is 15 residues long. CDR1 is MNHNS, CDR2 SASEGT, per germline. CDR3 in amino acids: CASSTTSGSSYEQYF. In DNA, the CDR3 is TGTGCCAGCAGTACGACTAGCGGGAGTTCCTACGAGCAGTACTTC.

The V call is TRBV5-6, the J call TRBJ1-3; TRBD1 is a possible D gene (6 bases). The CDR3 runs 15 residues. V gave up 3 bases and J gave up 4 bases, with 14 bases separating them. Germline V gene sequence: CDR1 SGHDT, CDR2 YYEEEE. The CDR3: CASSSVRQDGNTIYF. The CDR3 nucleotides are TGTGCCAGCAGCTCGGTACGACAGGACGGAAACACCATATATTTT.

The CDR3 coding sequence is TGTGCCAGCAGCTTGGGGCAGAGACTCAAGGGCTACACCTTC. Its translation: CASSLGQRLKGYTF. V and J are TRBV5-6 and TRBJ1-2; D not resolved. Germline V lookup: CDR1 SGHDT, CDR2 YYEEEE. V lost 0 bases to trimming and J lost 8 bases, with 14 bases between them. The length of the CDR3 is 14 residues.

Comment on this clone: An end of the junction does not agree with germline; a read error may underlie this. The CDR3 loop reads CVAGPQETQYF. The DNA for the CDR3 is TGCGTGGCAGGGCCTCAAGAGACCCAGTACTTC. V usage is TRBV28 and J usage is TRBJ2-5, with TRBD1 as a possible D gene (5 bases). The germline gives CDR1 MDHEN, CDR2 SYDVKM. The length of the CDR3 is 11 residues. The full variable domain, with the rest looked up from reference TRBV28 and TRBJ2-5, is DVKVTQSSRYLVKRTGEKVFLECVQDMDHENMFWYRQDPGLGLRLIYFSYDVKMKEKGDIPEGYSVSREKKERFSLILESASTNQTSMYLCVAGPQETQYFGPGTRLLVL.

In regard to this clone: At one end the junction does not follow the germline gene, possibly because of a read error. V and J are TRBV6-5 and TRBJ2-4, with D possibly TRBD2 on 5 matching bases. This CDR3 contains 15 residues. Germline V CDR1 and CDR2: MNHEY, SVGAGI. For the CDR3, the DNA is TGTGTCAGCAGCAGAGGTCCCGGACTCAAAAACATTCAGTACTTC. Protein product: CVSSRGPGLKNIQYF.

The chain has TRBV28 and TRBJ2-2; D is possibly TRBD1 (5 bases). CDR1 is MDHEN and CDR2 is SYDVKM in the germline V gene. Trimming took 9 bases from V and 1 from J, leaving 9 bases between them. The CDR3 loop spans 13 amino acids. The CDR3 DNA follows: TGTGCCAGTTTCAGGGAGAACACCGGGGAGCTGTTTTTT. This encodes CASFRENTGELFF.

The chain joins TRBV28 to TRBJ2-7, with 11 bases fitting TRBD1. The V and J ends lost 5 bases and 3 bases, in that order; junction bases with no gene match: 12. The CDR3 is made up of 17 amino acids. CDR1 is MDHEN, CDR2 SYDVKM, per germline. The CDR3 here is CASSLILWDRGNYEQYF. CDR3 DNA sequence: TGTGCCAGCAGTCTGATTCTTTGGGACAGGGGGAACTACGAGCAGTACTTC.

The V call is TRBV5-1, the J call TRBJ1-4; 11 bases are shared with TRBD1. Trimming at V came to 4 bases and at J to 7 bases, leaving 3 bases not matched to a gene. This CDR3 region has 14 residues. The germline gives CDR1 SGHRS, CDR2 YFSETQ. The CDR3 region has the DNA TGCGCCAGCAGCAGGGACAGGGGGACTGAAAAACTGTTTTTT. Translated: CASSRDRGTEKLFF.

CDR3: CASTPDRAGNTIYF. The CDR3 bases are TGCGCCAGCACCCCGGACAGGGCTGGAAACACCATATATTTT. This chain joins TRBV4-1 and TRBJ1-3, with 8 positions matching TRBD1. The CDR3 is 14 residues long. V dropped 7 bases and J dropped 2; count of bases not matched to a gene: 4. Germline loops: CDR1 MGHRA, CDR2 YSYEKL.

This chain joins TRBV6-1 and TRBJ2-4; TRBD2 is a possible D gene (7 bases). Trimming left V 2 bases short and J 1 base short, with 21 bases between. The CDR3 spans 19 residues. Germline CDR1 reads MNHNS; CDR2 reads SASEGT. CDR3 region: CASSELRSPGGAAKNIQYF. Here the CDR3 DNA reads TGTGCCAGCAGTGAATTACGTTCGCCGGGGGGCGCCGCCAAAAACATTCAGTACTTC.

This chain uses TRBV9 with TRBJ1-3, with unresolved D. Trimming took off 0 bases at V and 0 bases at J, with 10 bases between the two ends. CDR3 length: 16 amino acids. Germline V lookup: CDR1 SGDLS, CDR2 YYNGEE. This chain's CDR3 is CASSVGPGLSGNTIYF. Here the CDR3 DNA reads TGTGCCAGCAGCGTAGGGCCAGGTCTCTCTGGAAACACCATATATTTT.

Concerning this clone itself: Other DNA sequences in this sample translate to the same CDR3. This chain links TRBV7-3 with TRBJ2-5; 7 positions agree with TRBD1. Germline lookup yields CDR1 SGHTA and CDR2 FQGTGA. V lost 2 bases, J lost 3 bases, and 0 bases stayed unmatched. This CDR3 spans 13 amino acids. The CDR3, as DNA: TGTGCCAGCAGCTTAGACAGGGAAGAGACCCAGTACTTC. Residues: CASSLDREETQYF.

The rearrangement links TRBV5-5 to TRBJ1-5; the D is unclear. Germline CDR1 SGHKS, CDR2 YYEKEE (reference sequence). V lost 1 base to trimming and J lost 1 base, with 12 bases between them. The CDR3 has 16 residues. The CDR3 coding sequence is TGTGCCAGCAGCTTGTTTAGCCGGGAAAGCAATCAGCCCCAGCATTTT. Its translation: CASSLFSRESNQPQHF.

The chain joins TRBV11-3 to TRBJ2-3; D is perhaps TRBD2 (6 bases). CDR3 size: 18 residues. V lost 5 bases and J 3 bases, leaving 24 bases between the germline ends. Germline V lookup: CDR1 SGHNT, CDR2 YENEEA. The CDR3 DNA reads as TGTGCCAGCAGCACCCAGCGGGCTCCCCCTCCGCGTACAGATACGCAGTATTTT. Protein: CASSTQRAPPPRTDTQYF.